The rows below give T cell receptor beta chains drawn from one sample of a study of T cell repertoires in cytomegalovirus infection. MiXCR, applied by TCRdb to the reads, yields one record per CDR3 protein. The sample has some 700,000 distinct CDR3 sequences, under 40% seen once; the top ten hold around 2.8%. Material for sequencing was PBMCs. These receptors were obtained from a human donor in good health (CMV status not recorded). Some clones in this sample may be carry-over from other donors' samples. The CDR3 runs from the conserved cysteine through the conserved F or W. Clone size is shown for a subset of rows, as once, few, many or a class of expanded clone.

TRBV9,TRBJ1-1,few,14,CASSVGHMNTEAFF
TRBV11-2,TRBJ2-7,few,14,CASSPRLAGVEQYF
TRBV27,TRBJ1-1,NA,16,CASSWSAGAINTEAFF
TRBV27,TRBJ2-7,few,15,CASSLFLASAYEQYF
TRBV29-1,TRBJ2-3,NA,14,CSFPPGQGTDTQYF
TRBV7-2,TRBJ2-5,many,16,CASSLLAGRVQETQYF
TRBV28,TRBJ2-1,NA,14,CASRPGGPHNEQFF
TRBV6-5,TRBJ1-5,few,15,CASSYGTGRNQPQHF
TRBV6-5,TRBJ2-2,NA,15,CASSYSPGRTGDLFF
TRBV28,TRBJ1-5,few,16,CASSPLMGRVNQPQHF
TRBV2,TRBJ1-1,NA,13,CASSERQGAEAFF
TRBV6-1,TRBJ1-6,many,16,CASSDPSTGFESPLHF
TRBV7-2,TRBJ1-1,NA,13,CSSSLLGNTEAFF
TRBV27,TRBJ2-1,NA,17,CASSPGGGPSSYNEQFF
TRBV7-9,TRBJ2-7,NA,15,CASSQGTSGFYEQYF
TRBV7-2,TRBJ1-3,many,16,CASSLAATRSGNTIYF
TRBV7-8,TRBJ1-1,few,15,CASSVYNARGDEAFF
TRBV19,TRBJ1-1,few,13,CASIDRANTEAFF
TRBV7-6,TRBJ1-4,NA,14,CASSFGRRSEKLFF
TRBV29-1,TRBJ2-1,NA,14,CSAVGGDSYNEQFF
TRBV5-1,TRBJ1-2,few,14,CASRLSGDESGYTF
TRBV20-1,TRBJ1-1,few,15,CSASLDRGRATEAFF